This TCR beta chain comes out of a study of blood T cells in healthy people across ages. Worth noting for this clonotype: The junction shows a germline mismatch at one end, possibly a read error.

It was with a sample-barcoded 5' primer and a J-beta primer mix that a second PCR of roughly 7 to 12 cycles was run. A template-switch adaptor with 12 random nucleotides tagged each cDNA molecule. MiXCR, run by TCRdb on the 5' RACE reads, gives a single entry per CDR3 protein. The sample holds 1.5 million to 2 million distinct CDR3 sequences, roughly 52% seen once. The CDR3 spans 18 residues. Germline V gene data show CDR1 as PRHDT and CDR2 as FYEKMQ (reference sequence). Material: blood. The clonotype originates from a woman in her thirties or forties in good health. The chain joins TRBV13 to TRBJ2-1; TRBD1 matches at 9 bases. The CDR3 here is CASSLFEGTDGTGNEQFF. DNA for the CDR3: TGTGCCAGCAGCTTATTTGAGGGCACTGACGGGACAGGGAATGAACAGTTCTTC.